The 21 T cell receptor beta chains given below trace back to one sample, sequenced in a study of shared clonotypes between healthy human individuals. TCRdb keeps only in-frame clones here, not all; method: immunoSEQ multiplex PCR. The table has over a million clones, 70% to 80% seen once; the top ten hold approximately 1.5%. Sample: memory CD4+ T cells sorted from blood. Documented subset: CD45RA-negative fraction. These receptors all come from a man between 18 and 35 years old in good health.

The chain is built from TRBV19 and TRBJ1-2; tentatively, D is TRBD1 (5 bases). This CDR3 has 14 residues. Germline assignment: CDR1 LNHDA and CDR2 SQIVND (reference sequence). The V and J ends lost 0 bases and 8 bases respectively, with 13 bases between them. The CDR3 nucleotides read TGTGCCAGTAGTATAGATCTATTGGGGGTCGGCTACACCTTC. Amino acid sequence: CASSIDLLGVGYTF.

J is TRBJ1-6 and V is TRBV5-1; no definite D call. V lost 4 bases, J lost 8 bases, and 22 bases lay in between. Per germline, CDR1 SGHRS and CDR2 YFSETQ. This CDR3 spans 17 amino acids. Here the CDR3 reads CASSRRRPTSLDSPLHF. The CDR3 DNA sequence: TGCGCCAGCAGCCGGCGGAGGCCTACATCCCTAGATTCACCCCTCCACTTT.

The V and J genes are TRBV28 and TRBJ1-5; D unclear. Trimming removed 7 bases at V and 4 bases at J, with 8 bases between. CDR3 length: 12 residues. Looked up from germline, CDR1 is MDHEN and CDR2 is SYDVKM. The CDR3 protein is CASMQVNQPQHF. Here the CDR3 DNA reads TGTGCCAGCATGCAGGTTAATCAGCCCCAGCATTTT.

The genes are TRBV19 and TRBJ2-7; unclear D gene. Germline CDR1 LNHDA, CDR2 SQIVND (reference sequence). CDR3 size: 15 residues. V was shortened by 3 bases and J by 0 bases, with 12 bases between the two germline ends. In DNA form, the CDR3 reads TGTGCCAGTAGTATTGGCCCACTTAACTCCTACGAGCAGTACTTC. Protein product: CASSIGPLNSYEQYF.

The rearrangement joins TRBV9 to TRBJ2-2; no firm D call. V shed 1 base and J shed 6 bases, with 13 bases lying between them. From germline, CDR1 is SGDLS and CDR2 YYNGEE. The CDR3 covers 15 residues. CDR3 protein: CASSVRPRVSGELFF. In nucleotides, the CDR3 is TGTGCCAGCAGCGTAAGACCCAGAGTGTCCGGGGAGCTGTTTTTT.

This clone showed up just a few times. The chain combines TRBV19 with TRBJ1-5, with unresolved D. The CDR3 has 16 amino acids. The germline CDR1 and CDR2 sequences are LNHDA and SQIVND (reference sequence). V was pared by 7 bases and J by 0 bases, with 16 bases between. CDR3 sequence (DNA): TGTGCCAGTACCCTATTCGGCGGGTATAGCAATCAGCCCCAGCATTTT. Its protein product is CASTLFGGYSNQPQHF.

The gene calls are TRBV27 and TRBJ1-6; TRBD1 aligns across 8 bases. Germline loops: CDR1 MNHEY, CDR2 SMNVEV (reference sequence). Trimming at V came to 3 bases and at J to 9 bases, leaving 13 bases not matched to a gene. The CDR3 runs to 17 residues. CDR3 bases: TGTGCCAGCAGTTTTCGACAGGGGAGGATTGGTAGTTCACCCCTCCACTTT. This encodes CASSFRQGRIGSSPLHF.

The V and J genes are TRBV7-2 and TRBJ2-1; no reliable D call. The CDR3 runs 13 residues. Germline V gene data show CDR1 as SGHTA and CDR2 as FQGNSA. Between the trimmed V and J ends, which lost 6 bases and 3 bases, there was a span of 9 bases. The CDR3 reads CASRVEIYNEQFF. For the CDR3, the DNA is TGTGCCAGCAGAGTGGAAATCTACAATGAGCAGTTCTTC.

The V call is TRBV6-5, the J call TRBJ1-1; no firm D call. V was cut by 7 bases and J by 1 base, with 10 bases left in between. This CDR3 is built from 13 residues. The germline gives CDR1 MNHEY, CDR2 SVGAGI. The CDR3 spells CASKYGRNTEAFF. In nucleotides, the CDR3 is TGTGCCAGCAAATACGGGAGGAACACTGAAGCTTTCTTT.

This rearrangement joins TRBV30 to TRBJ2-4; no definite D call. The length of the CDR3 is 13 residues. Germline-derived CDR1 and CDR2 are GTSNPN and SVGIG (reference sequence). V lost 2 bases, J lost 0 bases, and 5 bases lay in between. CDR3 DNA: TGTGCCTGGAGTCAACTAGCCAAAAACATTCAGTACTTC. Translating it yields CAWSQLAKNIQYF. Full variable domain (outside the CDR3, taken from reference TRBV30 and TRBJ2-4): SQTIHQWPATLVQPVGSPLSLECTVEGTSNPNLYWYRQAAGRGLQLLFYSVGIGQISSEVPQNLSASRPQDRQFILSSKKLLLSDSGFYLCAWSQLAKNIQYFGAGTRLSVL.

This clone was detected a few times. CDR3 residues: CASSSNRGDRAEAFF. The CDR3 coding sequence is TGCGCCAGCAGCTCAAACCGGGGGGATCGAGCTGAAGCTTTCTTT. The chain employs TRBV5-1 and TRBJ1-1, with D maybe TRBD1 (5 bases). Per germline, CDR1 SGHRS and CDR2 YFSETQ. The CDR3 covers 15 residues. Trimming pared 3 bases from V and 6 bases from J, leaving 18 bases between.

This chain connects TRBV7-2 to TRBJ1-3; no reliable D call. The CDR3 contains 13 residues. V dropped 5 bases and J dropped 4 bases, with 9 bases sitting between them. Per germline, CDR1 SGHTA and CDR2 FQGNSA. The CDR3 sequence: CASSPIPGNTIYF. DNA of the CDR3: TGTGCCAGCAGCCCCATTCCCGGAAACACCATATATTTT.

For this clone: The same CDR3 can be traced to other DNA sequences in this sample. The V and J genes are TRBV9 and TRBJ2-1; TRBD2 is a possible D gene (6 bases). Germline loops: CDR1 SGDLS, CDR2 YYNGEE. Trimming cost V 3 bases and J 4 bases, with 11 bases left between them. This CDR3 region has 14 residues. The CDR3 sequence: CASSAGTSYNEQFF. CDR3 nucleotide sequence: TGTGCCAGCAGCGCCGGGACTTCGTACAATGAGCAGTTCTTC.

The chain combines TRBV21-1 with TRBJ1-5; whether TRBD1, the table's D call, matches the DNA was not checked. TRBV21-1 has pseudogene status. The CDR3 consists of 17 residues. CDR3 nucleotide sequence: TGTGCCAGCAGCAAAACAGTACGTGCCCTCATCAATCAGCCCCAGCATTTT. Its translation is CASSKTVRALINQPQHF.

Notes on this clone: The germline gene is not matched at one end of the junction; a read error may be the cause. Additional DNA sequences in this sample encode the identical CDR3. The chain couples TRBV18 to TRBJ1-1, with D possibly being TRBD1 (5 bases). This CDR3 has 13 amino acids. The germline V gene has CDR1 KGHSH and CDR2 LQKENI. The CDR3 sequence is CASSLLQDTEAFF. CDR3 bases: TGTGCCAGCTCACTACTACAGGACACTGAGGCTTTCTTT. Together with reference TRBV18 and TRBJ1-1, the CDR3 gives the full variable domain: NAGVMQNPRHLVRRRGQEARLRCSPMKGHSHVYWYRQLPEEGLKFMVYLQKENIIDESGMPKERFSAEFPKEGPSILRIQQVVRGDSAAYFCASSLLQDTEAFFGQGTRLTVV.

This sequence joins TRBV27 and TRBJ1-1; D is possibly TRBD1 (5 bases). V gave up 6 bases and J gave up 0 bases, with 17 bases separating them. The germline gives CDR1 MNHEY, CDR2 SMNVEV (reference sequence). This CDR3 has 16 amino acids. CDR3 DNA sequence: TGTGCCAGCAGGCACCTCACAGGAGGGATGAACACTGAAGCTTTCTTT. Amino acid sequence: CASRHLTGGMNTEAFF.

Comments on this clone: Distinct nucleotide sequences in the sample also encode this CDR3. The rearrangement links TRBV2 to TRBJ2-4; D not resolved. Germline-derived CDR1 and CDR2 are SNHLY and FYNNEI. The CDR3 runs 12 residues. Trimming shortened V by 5 bases and J by 1 base, and 3 bases separated the two germline ends. The CDR3 DNA sequence: TGTGCCAGCAGTCTGGCCAAAAACATTCAGTACTTC. It is translated as CASSLAKNIQYF.

V is TRBV10-3 and J is TRBJ1-1; D is unclear. The V and J ends lost 1 base and 6 bases respectively, with 9 bases between them. CDR3 length equals 13 residues. CDR1 ENHRY and CDR2 SYGVKD come from the germline V gene. In nucleotides, the CDR3 is TGTGCCATCAGTGAGTTGGCAGCCGCTGAAGCTTTCTTT. It yields the protein CAISELAAAEAFF.

The chain links TRBV6-5 to TRBJ1-5; TRBD1 might be the D (5 bases). Per germline, CDR1 MNHEY and CDR2 SVGAGI. V was cut by 6 bases and J by 5 bases, with 14 bases left in between. This CDR3 has 14 amino acids. CDR3 in DNA: TGTGCCAGCAGGAGGGGAGCCCTCGATCAGCCCCAGCATTTT. Translation gives CASRRGALDQPQHF.

The V gene is TRBV9, the J gene TRBJ2-2, with D maybe TRBD1 (6 bases). The CDR3 is 16 amino acids. Trimming took off 2 bases at V and 2 bases at J, with 13 bases between the two ends. Looked up from germline, CDR1 is SGDLS and CDR2 is YYNGEE. The CDR3 reads CASSVTGQVNTGELFF. In DNA form, the CDR3 reads TGTGCCAGCAGCGTCACGGGACAAGTCAACACCGGGGAGCTGTTTTTT.

CDR3 sequence (DNA): TGTGCCAGCAGTGAAGGGGGAGGGGGCGCAAATGGCTACACCTTC. As protein: CASSEGGGGANGYTF. The chain combines TRBV25-1 with TRBJ1-2; TRBD1 matches at 7 bases. CDR3 length: 15 residues. V trimming: 2 bases; J trimming: 6 bases; junction bases outside the gene matches: 9. The germline V gene has CDR1 MGHDK and CDR2 SYGVNS.